These 23 T cell receptor beta chains originate from one sample sequenced in a study of T cells in localized non-small cell lung cancer. TCRdb's table, derived via immunoSEQ multiplex PCR, lists solely in-frame clones and lacks some. Here the sample spans approximately 30,000 clones, roughly 87% being singletons. This material consisted of peripheral blood mononuclear cells, taken before any cancer treatment. The receptors originated from a man aged 35 to 70 with stage III lung adenocarcinoma.

The genes are TRBV5-1 and TRBJ1-1; D gene uncertain. CDR3 length: 14 amino acids. Germline V gene lookup returns CDR1 SGHRS and CDR2 YFSETQ. V gave up 0 bases and J gave up 11 bases, with 17 bases separating them. The CDR3 region has the DNA TGCGCCAGCAGCTTGGCCGTTGGCACCACCGAGGCTTTCTTT. This translates into CASSLAVGTTEAFF.

This chain connects TRBV7-2 to TRBJ2-5, with 8 bases lining up with TRBD2. The CDR3 contains 18 residues. V trimming: 1 base; J trimming: 3 bases; junction bases outside the gene matches: 13. The V gene's germline CDR1 is SGHTA and CDR2 FQGNSA. Here the CDR3 reads CASSLGKSTLTSEETQYF. The CDR3 coding sequence is TGTGCCAGCAGCTTAGGGAAGTCAACCTTGACTAGCGAAGAGACCCAGTACTTC.

The V gene is TRBV6-5, the J gene TRBJ2-7, with 8 bases fitting TRBD2. Germline V gene sequence: CDR1 MNHEY, CDR2 SVGAGI. The CDR3 contains 15 residues. V was clipped by 0 bases and J by 2 bases; unmatched bases: 3. Written as DNA, the CDR3 is TGTGCCAGCAGTTACTCTGGCGGGGGGACCTACGAGCAGTACTTC. Protein sequence: CASSYSGGGTYEQYF.

This sequence joins TRBV19 and TRBJ2-2, with 8 bases identical to TRBD1. V gave up 10 bases and J gave up 5 bases; unmatched junction bases: 12. This CDR3 comprises 15 residues. Germline-derived CDR1 and CDR2 are LNHDA and SQIVND (reference sequence). The CDR3 protein is CATGQGRGSTGELFF. The CDR3, as DNA: TGTGCCACCGGACAGGGTCGCGGTTCAACCGGGGAGCTGTTTTTT.

The V call is TRBV11-3, the J call TRBJ2-1; 12 nucleotides line up with TRBD1. J gave up 7 bases and V 5 bases, and 15 bases lay outside the gene matches. CDR1 and CDR2 (germline): SGHNT, YENEEA. The CDR3 is 18 residues long. The CDR3 DNA reads as TGTGCCAGCAGCCCAGGGACAGGGGGCTGGGGGACCATGAATGAGCAGTTCTTC. Protein product: CASSPGTGGWGTMNEQFF.

The CDR3 DNA reads TGTGCCAGCAGCTTGATAGATCAGCCCCAGCATTTT. Its protein is CASSLIDQPQHF. The gene calls are TRBV5-5 and TRBJ1-5, with D unresolved. The V end was cut by 1 base, the J end by 5 bases, with 4 bases between. CDR1 SGHKS and CDR2 YYEKEE come from the germline V gene (reference sequence). The CDR3 runs to 12 residues. The entire variable domain, with the rest obtained from reference TRBV5-5 and TRBJ1-5, is as follows: DAGVTQSPTHLIKTRGQQVTLRCSPISGHKSVSWYQQVLGQGPQFIFQYYEKEERGRGNFPDRFSARQFPNYSSELNVNALLLGDSALYLCASSLIDQPQHFGDGTRLSIL.

This clone appeared a few times. The rearrangement joins TRBV7-3 to TRBJ2-2; D perhaps matches TRBD2 (6 bases). The V end lost 4 bases, the J end lost 1 base, and 10 bases lay between the germline ends. The CDR3 sequence is 15 residues long. Germline V gene lookup returns CDR1 SGHTA and CDR2 FQGTGA. CDR3 protein: CASSSGLKNTGELFF. Here the CDR3 DNA reads TGTGCCAGCAGCTCCGGACTAAAGAACACCGGGGAGCTGTTTTTT. Full variable domain (outside the CDR3, taken from reference TRBV7-3 and TRBJ2-2): GAGVSQTPSNKVTEKGKYVELRCDPISGHTALYWYRQSLGQGPEFLIYFQGTGAADDSGLPNDRFFAVRPEGSVSTLKIQRTERGDSAVYLCASSSGLKNTGELFFGEGSRLTVL.

V gene TRBV5-1 combines with J gene TRBJ1-2, with D perhaps matching TRBD1 (6 bases). CDR3 size: 18 residues. Trimming left V 4 bases short and J 6 bases short, with 28 bases between. Germline V gene sequence: CDR1 SGHRS, CDR2 YFSETQ. CDR3 in amino acids: CASSLGVQSRGVRHGYTF. DNA for the CDR3: TGCGCCAGCAGCCTGGGCGTACAGTCTAGGGGGGTCCGACATGGCTACACCTTC.

The rearrangement uses TRBV19 and TRBJ1-1; D is unresolved. Trimming left V 2 bases short and J 4 bases short, with 5 bases between. The CDR3 covers 12 residues. The V gene's germline CDR1 is LNHDA and CDR2 SQIVND (reference sequence). This CDR3 is CASSIFPTEAFF. CDR3 in DNA: TGTGCCAGTAGTATATTCCCCACTGAAGCTTTCTTT. Full variable domain (remainder filled in from reference TRBV19 and TRBJ1-1): DGGITQSPKYLFRKEGQNVTLSCEQNLNHDAMYWYRQDPGQGLRLIYYSQIVNDFQKGDIAEGYSVSREKKESFPLTVTSAQKNPTAFYLCASSIFPTEAFFGQGTRLTVV.

The sample holds one count of this clone. The chain carries TRBV11-1 and TRBJ2-1, with D hard to call. Germline CDR1 reads SGHAT; CDR2 reads FQDESV (reference sequence). The V gene lost 0 bases and the J gene lost 0 bases, with 15 bases spanning the gap. This CDR3 comprises 18 residues. DNA of the CDR3: TGTGCCAGCAGCTTAGCGCGAGGTAGCCCGAGCTCCTACAATGAGCAGTTCTTC. Protein sequence: CASSLARGSPSSYNEQFF.

The rearrangement links TRBV5-1 to TRBJ2-1; 8 nucleotides line up with TRBD1. CDR3 length equals 14 residues. Germline assignment: CDR1 SGHRS and CDR2 YFSETQ. Trimming cost V 0 bases and J 10 bases; bases outside gene matches: 6. This CDR3 is CASSLVTGVGEQFF. In DNA, the CDR3 is TGCGCCAGCAGCTTGGTGACAGGGGTTGGGGAGCAGTTCTTC.

This chain connects TRBV5-6 to TRBJ1-3, with 7 bases identical to TRBD1. CDR1 SGHDT and CDR2 YYEEEE come from the germline V gene. The CDR3 sequence is 15 residues long. The V segment lost 3 bases and the J segment 1 base; nucleotides outside the gene matches: 4. Here the CDR3 reads CASSSMTGSGNTIYF. The CDR3 DNA follows: TGTGCCAGCAGCTCAATGACAGGGTCTGGAAACACCATATATTTT.

This clone was detected a few times. V and J are TRBV4-1 and TRBJ2-7; D ambiguous. The germline CDR1 and CDR2 sequences are MGHRA and YSYEKL. Trimming cost V 2 bases and J 1 base, with 15 bases left between them. The CDR3 loop spans 16 amino acids. The CDR3 DNA is TGCGCCAGCAGCCAATCAATATCGTTATCGTCCTACGAGCAGTACTTC. Translated: CASSQSISLSSYEQYF.

V gene TRBV7-2 combines with J gene TRBJ1-5; possibly TRBD1 for D (6 bases). This CDR3 comprises 14 residues. The V gene's germline CDR1 is SGHTA and CDR2 FQGNSA. V was shortened by 2 bases and J by 7 bases, with 12 bases between the two germline ends. Here the CDR3 reads CASSLSRQGQPQHF. In nucleotides, the CDR3 is TGTGCCAGCAGCTTAAGTAGGCAGGGGCAGCCCCAGCATTTT.

The chain employs TRBV9 and TRBJ1-3; no reliable D call. There are 14 residues in the CDR3. Germline values: CDR1 SGDLS, CDR2 YYNGEE. V was cut by 2 bases and J by 6 bases, with 12 bases left in between. The CDR3 DNA follows: TGTGCCAGCAGCGTCCGGGGTATCGAAAACACCATATATTTT. This codes for CASSVRGIENTIYF.

This sequence joins TRBV7-8 and TRBJ1-5; tentative D call: TRBD1 (6 bases). Germline assignment: CDR1 SGHVS and CDR2 FQNEAQ. The CDR3 spans 15 residues. V lost 2 bases, J lost 6 bases, and 14 bases lay in between. CDR3 coding DNA: TGTGCCAGCAGCTTAATGGGGGTAGGGGGTCAGCCCCAGCATTTT. Residues: CASSLMGVGGQPQHF.

This chain uses TRBV2 with TRBJ1-6; D uncertain. V was clipped by 6 bases and J by 6 bases, with 12 bases between them. CDR1 SNHLY and CDR2 FYNNEI come from the germline V gene. This CDR3 spans 14 amino acids. The CDR3 DNA is TGTGCCAGCAGCCCCCGGGCCCCTAATTCACCCCTCCACTTT. Translating gives CASSPRAPNSPLHF.

V and J are TRBV2 and TRBJ1-1; TRBD1 might be the D (6 bases). V was shortened by 3 bases and J by 2 bases, with 13 bases between the two germline ends. The V gene's germline CDR1 is SNHLY and CDR2 FYNNEI. The CDR3 consists of 15 residues. The CDR3: CASSEGAGVNTEAFF. As DNA, the CDR3 is TGTGCCAGCAGTGAGGGGGCAGGGGTTAACACTGAAGCTTTCTTT.

The gene calls are TRBV11-2 and TRBJ2-7; 7 nucleotides agree with TRBD2. This CDR3 comprises 16 residues. The trim removed 0 bases at V and 3 bases at J, leaving 8 bases unmatched. Per the germline V gene, CDR1 is SGHAT and CDR2 is FQNNGV. CDR3 protein: CASSLDRWTRIYEQYF. For the CDR3, the DNA is TGTGCCAGCAGCTTAGATCGGTGGACTAGAATCTACGAGCAGTACTTC.

The gene calls are TRBV6-6 and TRBJ1-5; 12 nucleotides agree with TRBD1. The CDR3 totals 16 residues. The V segment lost 6 bases and the J segment 4 bases; nucleotides outside the gene matches: 7. Germline V gene lookup returns CDR1 MNHNY and CDR2 SVGAGI (reference sequence). CDR3 in amino acids: CASSPGQGAFNQPQHF. CDR3 DNA: TGTGCCAGCAGCCCGGGACAGGGGGCGTTTAATCAGCCCCAGCATTTT.

This chain links TRBV7-8 with TRBJ2-1; the match to TRBD2 covers 11 bases. J was trimmed by 2 bases and V by 1 base; bases with no gene match: 16. The CDR3 length is 21 residues. CDR1 and CDR2 from the germline V gene are SGHVS and FQNEAQ. CDR3 sequence: CASSLGRSSGGFLGAYNEQFF. The CDR3 DNA sequence: TGTGCCAGCAGCTTAGGAAGGTCTAGCGGGGGGTTCCTCGGCGCCTACAATGAGCAGTTCTTC.

The gene calls are TRBV7-9 and TRBJ2-7, with D perhaps matching TRBD1 or TRBD2 (5 bases each). The germline V and J ends were trimmed by 5 bases and 0 bases, with 11 bases remaining between them. The CDR3 contains 14 residues. Germline assignment: CDR1 SEHNR and CDR2 FQNEAQ (reference sequence). The CDR3 DNA reads TGTGCCAGCAGCCGGGGCGGAAGCTCCTACGAGCAGTACTTC. As protein: CASSRGGSSYEQYF.

The V gene is TRBV2, the J gene TRBJ1-5; D call uncertain. Germline V lookup: CDR1 SNHLY, CDR2 FYNNEI. The length of the CDR3 is 14 residues. V was pared by 6 bases and J by 5 bases, with 14 bases between. The CDR3 nucleotides read TGTGCCAGCAGCGATTTTGCGACGGATCAGCCCCAGCATTTT. Translated: CASSDFATDQPQHF. Full variable domain (outside the CDR3, taken from reference TRBV2 and TRBJ1-5): EPEVTQTPSHQVTQMGQEVILRCVPISNHLYFYWYRQILGQKVEFLVSFYNNEISEKSEIFDDQFSVERPDGSNFTLKIRSTKLEDSAMYFCASSDFATDQPQHFGDGTRLSIL.